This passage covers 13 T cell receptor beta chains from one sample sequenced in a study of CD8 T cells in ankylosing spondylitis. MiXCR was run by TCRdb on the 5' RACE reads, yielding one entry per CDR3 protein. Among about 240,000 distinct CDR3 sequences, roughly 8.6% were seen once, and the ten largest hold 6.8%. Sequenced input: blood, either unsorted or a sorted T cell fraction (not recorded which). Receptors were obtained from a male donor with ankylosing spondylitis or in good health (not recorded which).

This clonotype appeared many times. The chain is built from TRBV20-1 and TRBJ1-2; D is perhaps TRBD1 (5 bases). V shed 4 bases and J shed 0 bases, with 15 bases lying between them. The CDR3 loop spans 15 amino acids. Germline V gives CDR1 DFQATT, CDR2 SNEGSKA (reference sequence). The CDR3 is CSAMSLGAPNYGYTF. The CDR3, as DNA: TGCAGTGCTATGTCATTAGGGGCCCCTAACTATGGCTACACCTTC.

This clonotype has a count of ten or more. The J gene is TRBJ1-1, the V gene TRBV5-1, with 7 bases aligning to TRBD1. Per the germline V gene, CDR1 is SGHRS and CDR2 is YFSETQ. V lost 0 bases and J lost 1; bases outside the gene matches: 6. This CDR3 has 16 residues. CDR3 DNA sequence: TGCGCCAGCAGCTTGGCGACAGGGTCGGGGAACACTGAAGCTTTCTTT. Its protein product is CASSLATGSGNTEAFF. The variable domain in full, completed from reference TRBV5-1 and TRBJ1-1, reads KAGVTQTPRYLIKTRGQQVTLSCSPISGHRSVSWYQQTPGQGLQFLFEYFSETQRNKGNFPGRFSGRQFSNSRSEMNVSTLELGDSALYLCASSLATGSGNTEAFFGQGTRLTVV.

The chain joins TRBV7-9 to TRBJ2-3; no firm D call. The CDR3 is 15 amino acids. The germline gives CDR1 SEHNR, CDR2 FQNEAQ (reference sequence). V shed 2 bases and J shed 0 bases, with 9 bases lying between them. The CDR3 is CASSLQRSSTDTQYF. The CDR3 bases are TGTGCCAGCAGCTTACAACGGTCTAGCACAGATACGCAGTATTTT.

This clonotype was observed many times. The CDR3: CAISDTENTEAFF. The CDR3 DNA reads as TGTGCCATCAGCGACACGGAGAACACTGAAGCTTTCTTT. The genes are TRBV10-3 and TRBJ1-1; D is undetermined. CDR3 length: 13 residues. Germline CDR1 reads ENHRY; CDR2 reads SYGVKD. V was shortened by 6 bases and J by 1 base, with 9 bases between the two germline ends.

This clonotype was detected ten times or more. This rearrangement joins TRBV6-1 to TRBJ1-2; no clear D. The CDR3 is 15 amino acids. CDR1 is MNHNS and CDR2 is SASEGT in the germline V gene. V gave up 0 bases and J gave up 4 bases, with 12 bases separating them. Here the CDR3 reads CASSEAHTMGYGYTF. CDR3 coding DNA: TGTGCCAGCAGTGAAGCGCATACTATGGGCTATGGCTACACCTTC.

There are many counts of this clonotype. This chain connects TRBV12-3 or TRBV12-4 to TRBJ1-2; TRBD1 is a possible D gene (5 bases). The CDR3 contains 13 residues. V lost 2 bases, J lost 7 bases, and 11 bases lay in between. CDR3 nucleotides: TGTGCCAGCAGTTTAAGCGCAGGGAGTGGCTACACCTTC. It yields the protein CASSLSAGSGYTF.

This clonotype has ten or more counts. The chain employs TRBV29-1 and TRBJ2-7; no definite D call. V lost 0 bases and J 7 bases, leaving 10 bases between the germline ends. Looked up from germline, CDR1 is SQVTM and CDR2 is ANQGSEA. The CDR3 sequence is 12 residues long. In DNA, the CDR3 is TGCAGCGTTGAAGAGGACGTATCGGAGCAGTACTTC. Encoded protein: CSVEEDVSEQYF.

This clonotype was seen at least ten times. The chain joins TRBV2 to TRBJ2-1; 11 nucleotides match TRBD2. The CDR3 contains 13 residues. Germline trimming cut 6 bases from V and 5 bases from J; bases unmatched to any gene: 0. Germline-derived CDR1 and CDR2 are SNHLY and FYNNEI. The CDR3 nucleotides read TGTGCCAGCAGGGGACTAGCGGACAATGAGCAGTTCTTC. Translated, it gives CASRGLADNEQFF. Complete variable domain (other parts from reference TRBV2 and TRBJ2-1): EPEVTQTPSHQVTQMGQEVILRCVPISNHLYFYWYRQILGQKVEFLVSFYNNEISEKSEIFDDQFSVERPDGSNFTLKIRSTKLEDSAMYFCASRGLADNEQFFGPGTRLTVL.

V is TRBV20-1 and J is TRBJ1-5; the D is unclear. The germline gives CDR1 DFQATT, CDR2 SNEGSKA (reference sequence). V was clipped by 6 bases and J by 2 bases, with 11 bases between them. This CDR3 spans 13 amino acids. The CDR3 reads CSAEISGNQPQHF. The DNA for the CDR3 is TGCAGTGCCGAGATTAGTGGCAATCAGCCCCAGCATTTT.

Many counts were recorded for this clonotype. The CDR3 region is CASSLIMTDYGYTF. The CDR3 nucleotides are TGTGCCAGCAGCTTAATTATGACCGACTATGGCTACACCTTC. J is TRBJ1-2 and V is TRBV7-9; D uncertain. This CDR3 region has 14 residues. Germline assignment: CDR1 SEHNR and CDR2 FQNEAQ (reference sequence). V was cut by 2 bases and J by 3 bases, with 10 bases left in between.

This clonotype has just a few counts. The CDR3 nucleotides read TGCAGTGCTACTACGGGGGGGGGCTCTTACGAGCAGTACTTC. Translating it yields CSATTGGGSYEQYF. The chain recombines TRBV20-1 with TRBJ2-7; 8 bases agree with TRBD2. Unmatched junction bases numbered 9, after V lost 4 bases and J lost 4 bases. Germline V lookup: CDR1 DFQATT, CDR2 SNEGSKA (reference sequence). The CDR3 loop spans 14 amino acids.

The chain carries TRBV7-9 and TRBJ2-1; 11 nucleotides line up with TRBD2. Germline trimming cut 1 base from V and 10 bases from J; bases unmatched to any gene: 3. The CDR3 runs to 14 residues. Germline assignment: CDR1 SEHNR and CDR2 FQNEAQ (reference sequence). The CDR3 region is CASSLGLAGHEQFF. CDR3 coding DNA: TGTGCCAGCAGCTTAGGACTAGCGGGGCACGAGCAGTTCTTC.

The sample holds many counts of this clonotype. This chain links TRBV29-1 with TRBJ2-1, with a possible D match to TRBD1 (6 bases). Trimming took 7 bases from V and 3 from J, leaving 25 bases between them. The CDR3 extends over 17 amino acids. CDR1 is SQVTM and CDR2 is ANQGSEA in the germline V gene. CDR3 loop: CSAVRGTLISNYNEQFF. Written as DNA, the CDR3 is TGCAGCGCTGTGAGGGGGACACTCATTTCCAACTACAATGAGCAGTTCTTC.